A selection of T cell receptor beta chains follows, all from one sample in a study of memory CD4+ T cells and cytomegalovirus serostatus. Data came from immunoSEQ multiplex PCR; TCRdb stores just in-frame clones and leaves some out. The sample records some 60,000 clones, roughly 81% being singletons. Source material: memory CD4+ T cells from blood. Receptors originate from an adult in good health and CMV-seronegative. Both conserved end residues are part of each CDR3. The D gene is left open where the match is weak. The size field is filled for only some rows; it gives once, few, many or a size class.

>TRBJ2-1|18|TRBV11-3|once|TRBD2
TGTGCCAGCAGCTTAGGGTCGGGTGGGACTAGCGGATACAATGAGCAGTTCTTC
CASSLGSGGTSGYNEQFF
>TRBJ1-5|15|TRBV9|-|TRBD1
TGTGCCAGCAGTGAAAACCAGGGGGTTGGTCAGCCCCAGCATTTT
CASSENQGVGQPQHF
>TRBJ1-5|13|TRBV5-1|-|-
TGCGCCAGCAGCTTGTCGGGCGATCAGCCCCAGCATTTT
CASSLSGDQPQHF
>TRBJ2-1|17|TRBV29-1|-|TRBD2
TGCAGCGTTGAGGGGCTAGCGGGAGGGCGACTAAGGAATGAGCAGTTCTTC
CSVEGLAGGRLRNEQFF
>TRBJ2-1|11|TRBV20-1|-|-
TGCAGCCCAACGACGAACAATGAGCAGTTCTTC
CSPTTNNEQFF
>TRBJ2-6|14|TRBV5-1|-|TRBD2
TGCGCCAGCCGGGGGAGGGATGGGGCCAACGTCCTGACTTTC
CASRGRDGANVLTF
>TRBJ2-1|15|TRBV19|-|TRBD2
TGTGCCAGTAGCCTTGTAGCGGGAGACTACAATGAGCAGTTCTTC
CASSLVAGDYNEQFF
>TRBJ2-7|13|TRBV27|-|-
TGTGCCAGCAGCAACGGGAGAACGGGCGAGCAGTACTTC
CASSNGRTGEQYF
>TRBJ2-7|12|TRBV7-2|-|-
TGTGCCAGCAGCCAGACCACCTACGAGCAGTACTTC
CASSQTTYEQYF
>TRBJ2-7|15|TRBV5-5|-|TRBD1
TGTGCCAGCAGCTTTCTAGGGACAGACGCCTACGAGCAGTACTTC
CASSFLGTDAYEQYF
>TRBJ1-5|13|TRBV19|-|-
TGTGCCAGTAGTGGGGGGGGGACTCAGCCCCAGCATTTT
CASSGGGTQPQHF
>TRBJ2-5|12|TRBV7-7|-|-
TGTGCTAGCAGCTTCAATCAAGAGACCCAGTACTTC
CASSFNQETQYF
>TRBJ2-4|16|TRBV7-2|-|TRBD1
TGTGCCAGCAGCTTCACAGGGGGCGGGGCCAAAAACATTCAGTACTTC
CASSFTGGGAKNIQYF
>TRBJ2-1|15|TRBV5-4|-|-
TGTGCCAGCAGCTTTGGTCTTGGAATCTACAATGAGCAGTTCTTC
CASSFGLGIYNEQFF
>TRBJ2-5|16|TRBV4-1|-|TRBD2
TGCGCCAGCAGCCAGCAGAATAGCGGGCACCAAGAGACCCAGTACTTC
CASSQQNSGHQETQYF
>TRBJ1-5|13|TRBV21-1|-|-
TGTGCCAGCAGCAAGAAATGGAGCCCCTCGAGGCATTTT
CASSKKWSPSRHF
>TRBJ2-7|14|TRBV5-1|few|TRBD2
TGCGCCAGCAGCTTAACTAGCGGGTCCTACGAGCAGTACTTC
CASSLTSGSYEQYF
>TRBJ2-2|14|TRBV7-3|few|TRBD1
TGTGCCAGCAGCAGATCAGGGGGCCCCGGGGAGCTGTTTTTT
CASSRSGGPGELFF
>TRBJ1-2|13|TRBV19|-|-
TGTGCCAGTAGTATTAGTCATGGAAGAGGCTACACCTTC
CASSISHGRGYTF
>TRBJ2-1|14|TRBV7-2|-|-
TGTGCCAGCAGCTCCGGGTTAGGGAACAATGAGCAGTTCTTC
CASSSGLGNNEQFF
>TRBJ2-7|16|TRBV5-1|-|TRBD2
TGCGCCAGCAGCTTGAGCGGGGGCCAGGGAGTTTTTGAGCAGTACTTC
CASSLSGGQGVFEQYF
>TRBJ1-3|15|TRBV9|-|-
TGTGCCAGCAGCGTAGAGCTCAGCTCTGGAAACACCATATATTTT
CASSVELSSGNTIYF
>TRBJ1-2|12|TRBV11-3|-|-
TGTGCCAGCAGCTCAGTAGGCTATGGCTACACCTTC
CASSSVGYGYTF
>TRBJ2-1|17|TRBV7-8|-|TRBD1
TGTGCCAGCAGCTTTACTTTACAGGGGGCGCGTTTCGGCGAGCAGTTCTTC
CASSFTLQGARFGEQFF
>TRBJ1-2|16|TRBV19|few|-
TGTGCCAGTAGTATAGGGGGGTCCAGAGTCGATTTGGGCTACACCTTC
CASSIGGSRVDLGYTF
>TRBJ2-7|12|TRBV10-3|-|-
TGTGCCATCAGTCCAGGAACCTACGAGCAGTACTTC
CAISPGTYEQYF
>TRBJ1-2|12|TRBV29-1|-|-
TGCAGCGTCAACAGGGACGGCGGGGGCTACACCTTC
CSVNRDGGGYTF
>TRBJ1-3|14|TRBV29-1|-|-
TGCAGCGTTGAGGAGAGGGGAGGGAGAAACACCATATATTTT
CSVEERGGRNTIYF
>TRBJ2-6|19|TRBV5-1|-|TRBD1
TGCGCCAGCAGCGTCGGGACAGGGGGTAGTATATCTGGGGCCAACGTCCTGACTTTC
CASSVGTGGSISGANVLTF
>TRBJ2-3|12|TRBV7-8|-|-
TGTGCCAGCAGGCCATGGGTGGATACGCAGTATTTT
CASRPWVDTQYF
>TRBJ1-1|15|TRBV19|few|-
TGTGCCAGTAGGTCCTTTAGTCAGACGAACACTGAAGCTTTCTTT
CASRSFSQTNTEAFF
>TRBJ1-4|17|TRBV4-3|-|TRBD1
TGCGCCAGCAGCCTTACCTCTCAGGGGGCTGCAAATGAAAAACTGTTTTTT
CASSLTSQGAANEKLFF
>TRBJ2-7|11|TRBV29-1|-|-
TGCAGCGTTGTCGGGCGTAGCGAGCAGTACTTC
CSVVGRSEQYF
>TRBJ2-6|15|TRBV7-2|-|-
TGTGCCAGCAGCTTAGCAGGGGTCGGGGCCAACGTCCTGACTTTC
CASSLAGVGANVLTF